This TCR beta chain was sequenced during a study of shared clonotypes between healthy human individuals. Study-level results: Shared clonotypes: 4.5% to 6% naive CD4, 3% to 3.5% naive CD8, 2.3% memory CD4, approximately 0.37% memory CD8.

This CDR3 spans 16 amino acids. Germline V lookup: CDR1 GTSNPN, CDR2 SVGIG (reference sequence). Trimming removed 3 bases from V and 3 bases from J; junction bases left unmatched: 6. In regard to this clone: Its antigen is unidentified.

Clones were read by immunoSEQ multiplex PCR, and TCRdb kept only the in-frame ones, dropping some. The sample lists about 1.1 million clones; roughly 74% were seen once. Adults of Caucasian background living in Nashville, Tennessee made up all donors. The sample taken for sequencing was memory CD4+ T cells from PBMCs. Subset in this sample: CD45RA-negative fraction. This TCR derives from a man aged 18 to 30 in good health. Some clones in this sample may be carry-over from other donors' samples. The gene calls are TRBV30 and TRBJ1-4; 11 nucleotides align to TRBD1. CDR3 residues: CAWRQDRGHSNEKLFF. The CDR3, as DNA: TGTGCCTGGAGACAGGACAGGGGGCATTCTAATGAAAAACTGTTTTTT.